This T cell receptor (beta chain) stems from a study of T cell repertoires in cytomegalovirus infection. Using its own MiXCR run on the reads, TCRdb lists one record per CDR3 protein. The table has 300,000 to 400,000 distinct CDR3 sequences, 25% to 30% seen once. Concerning this clonotype: The antigen is not known.

This TCR was sampled from a human donor in good health (CMV status not recorded). Some clones in this sample may be carry-over from other donors' samples. The input for sequencing was cultured PBMCs, taken from culture after CMV antigen stimulation.

CDR3 sequence reads: CSVDPFGTDMNTEAFF. Here the CDR3 DNA reads TGCAGCGTTGATCCCTTCGGGACAGATATGAACACTGAAGCTTTCTTT. The rearrangement uses TRBV29-1 and TRBJ1-1, with 7 bases aligning to TRBD1. The CDR3 loop spans 16 amino acids. The V gene end was trimmed by 3 bases and the J gene end by 0 bases; junction bases not matched to a gene: 10. CDR1 SQVTM and CDR2 ANQGSEA come from the germline V gene.